This TCR beta chain is drawn from a study of CD8 T cell repertoires and HIV-1 epitope variants. Whole-study context: Controls were a CMV, EBV and flu pool, Ebola AY9, and no peptide. An uncultured baseline aliquot held 1M T cells.

Assay: immunoSEQ multiplex PCR; the TCRdb copy retains only in-frame clones and omits some. The sample holds about 4,900 clones, 66% seen once. The germline V gene encodes CDR1 SGHTA and CDR2 FQGTGA. The CDR3 totals 14 residues. V was pared by 3 bases and J by 5 bases, with 14 bases between. With regard to this clone: Its antigen is currently unknown.

Sequences were obtained from cultured CD8+ T cells derived from PBMCs. This chain connects TRBV7-3 to TRBJ2-7; D possibly uses TRBD1 or TRBD2 (5 bases each). The TCR comes from a male donor with HIV. The CDR3 region is CASSLGVGADEQYF. The CDR3 DNA is TGTGCCAGCAGCTTGGGGGTTGGGGCAGACGAGCAGTACTTC.